This paragraph covers one T cell receptor (beta chain) sequence. What it recognizes is unknown. The data belong to a study of cytomegalovirus exposure and HLA in healthy donors. Study observations and caveats: Presence/absence analyses supposed approximately even sequencing depth among donors.

In germline, CDR1 is MNHEY, CDR2 SMNVEV (reference sequence). The J segment lost 2 bases and the V segment lost 4 bases, leaving 5 bases of the junction unmatched. This CDR3 has 15 amino acids. With 60 Vbeta and 13 Jbeta primers, the PCR was carried out. In the authors' workflow: The authors later counted roughly 79 million unique TCR beta chains, 8.5 million to 13 million of them shared. Libraries were prepared by immunoSEQ multiplex PCR; TCRdb keeps only in-frame clonotypes and omits some of them. The V and J calls and clone size are taken from that table; D and trimming were inferred from the DNA. The sample lists over 100,000 clones, 70% to 85% occurring once.

The sequence was collected from a man aged 35 to 55 in good health and CMV-seropositive. The sample comprised PBMCs. The chain combines TRBV27 with TRBJ2-3; TRBD1 agrees at 8 bases. Here the CDR3 DNA reads TGTGCCAGCAGTTCACAGGGGGTCCCCACAGATACGCAGTATTTT. It is translated as CASSSQGVPTDTQYF.